Each of the 27 T cell receptor beta chains below was sequenced from the same sample in a study of OX40 agonist ivuxolimab in advanced cancers. The method was immunoSEQ multiplex PCR; TCRdb's version includes in-frame clones alone and lacks a portion of them. The table has about 67,000 clones, around 87% seen once; the top ten hold 4%. Sequencing used CD4+ or CD8+ T cells sorted from blood, obtained in a trial of the OX40 agonist ivuxolimab. The receptors stem from an adult with an advanced solid tumor such as melanoma, head and neck, liver or kidney cancer.

The genes are TRBV4-1 and TRBJ2-5, with D tentatively TRBD2 (5 bases). V dropped 1 base and J dropped 5 bases, with 11 bases sitting between them. Germline V CDR1 and CDR2: MGHRA, YSYEKL. This CDR3 has 14 residues. Here the CDR3 reads CASSQGLAAETQYF. The CDR3 DNA reads as TGCGCCAGCAGCCAAGGGCTAGCAGCCGAGACCCAGTACTTC.

This clone was seen only once. The chain has TRBV11-2 and TRBJ1-1; D gene ambiguous. The V and J ends lost 8 bases and 4 bases respectively, with 20 bases between them. This CDR3 has 15 residues. Germline CDR1 reads SGHAT; CDR2 reads FQNNGV. CDR3 nucleotide sequence: TGTGCCAGCTCCAACCCACCCAACTCGGGCACTGAAGCTTTCTTT. Its protein is CASSNPPNSGTEAFF.

The chain links TRBV30 to TRBJ1-1; perhaps TRBD1 as D (5 bases). The V and J ends lost 0 bases and 3 bases respectively, with 14 bases between them. CDR3 length: 15 amino acids. Germline V gene data show CDR1 as GTSNPN and CDR2 as SVGIG (reference sequence). CDR3 sequence reads: CAWSVRRGEYTEAFF. The CDR3 region has the DNA TGTGCCTGGAGTGTACGCCGGGGCGAGTACACTGAAGCTTTCTTT. Combining the CDR3 with reference TRBV30 and TRBJ1-1 gives the whole variable domain SQTIHQWPATLVQPVGSPLSLECTVEGTSNPNLYWYRQAAGRGLQLLFYSVGIGQISSEVPQNLSASRPQDRQFILSSKKLLLSDSGFYLCAWSVRRGEYTEAFFGQGTRLTVV.

The V gene is TRBV5-1, the J gene TRBJ2-7; 8 nucleotides align to TRBD1. The CDR3 covers 16 residues. The V gene's germline CDR1 is SGHRS and CDR2 YFSETQ. J gave up 5 bases and V 0 bases, and 10 bases lay outside the gene matches. CDR3: CASSLEGGRGQDEQYF. CDR3 in DNA: TGCGCCAGCAGCTTGGAAGGCGGCAGGGGGCAGGACGAGCAGTACTTC.

The chain couples TRBV18 to TRBJ1-5; D is undetermined. CDR1 is KGHSH and CDR2 is LQKENI in the germline V gene. The CDR3 sequence is 13 residues long. The ends were cut back, 3 bases at V and 6 bases at J, with 9 bases in the middle. The DNA of the CDR3 is TGTGCCAGCTCACCTGACGGAGGTCAGCCCCAGCATTTT. This translates into CASSPDGGQPQHF.

The chain is built from TRBV5-6 and TRBJ2-3; D ambiguous. Deletions cut 5 bases from V and 3 bases from J, with 10 bases between. The CDR3 is 13 amino acids. CDR1 is SGHDT and CDR2 is YYEEEE in the germline V gene. The CDR3 sequence is CASSFSGTDTQYF. For the CDR3, the DNA is TGTGCCAGCAGTTTTAGTGGGACAGATACGCAGTATTTT.

J is TRBJ2-6 and V is TRBV6-5; tentatively, D is TRBD2 (6 bases). V lost 4 bases and J lost 1, with 11 bases in between. Germline CDR1 MNHEY, CDR2 SVGAGI. The CDR3 is 16 amino acids. The CDR3 reads CASSSSGTSGANVLTF. The CDR3 DNA sequence: TGTGCCAGCAGTTCATCCGGGACTTCTGGGGCCAACGTCCTGACTTTC.

The chain links TRBV7-1 to TRBJ1-1; D not certain. TRBV7-1 is annotated as an ORF whose role is uncertain. Deletions cut 4 bases from V and 4 bases from J, with 22 bases between. The CDR3 is 17 amino acids. CDR3 in DNA: TGTGCCAGCAGCTTAGTAGTGTTGGGTTCGGGGTTCACTGAAGCTTTCTTT. Amino acid sequence: CASSLVVLGSGFTEAFF.

This clone showed up just a few times. The chain employs TRBV9 and TRBJ1-6; D remains unclear. The CDR3 runs 16 residues. Germline V gene sequence: CDR1 SGDLS, CDR2 YYNGEE. V was pared by 1 base and J by 7 bases, with 15 bases between. CDR3 nucleotide sequence: TGTGCCAGCAGCGTATCAGCCAACTTGGGGAATTCACCCCTCCACTTT. It specifies CASSVSANLGNSPLHF. The entire variable domain, with the rest obtained from reference TRBV9 and TRBJ1-6, is as follows: DSGVTQTPKHLITATGQRVTLRCSPRSGDLSVYWYQQSLDQGLQFLIQYYNGEERAKGNILERFSAQQFPDLHSELNLSSLELGDSALYFCASSVSANLGNSPLHFGNGTRLTVT.

V is TRBV29-1 and J is TRBJ2-2; the D call may be TRBD1 or TRBD2 (6 bases each). Germline CDR1 and CDR2: SQVTM and ANQGSEA. There are 13 residues in the CDR3. Trimming cost V 7 bases and J 4 bases, with 13 bases left between them. CDR3 loop: CSASGAATGELFF. CDR3 bases: TGCAGCGCGTCGGGGGCAGCCACCGGGGAGCTGTTTTTT.

This chain connects TRBV5-6 to TRBJ2-1, with D unclear. Trimming cost V 5 bases and J 10 bases, with 16 bases left between them. Looked up from germline, CDR1 is SGHDT and CDR2 is YYEEEE. The CDR3 loop spans 13 amino acids. The DNA of the CDR3 is TGTGCCAGCAGTGTTTTATCCGCGGAGGAGCAGTTCTTC. Translated, it gives CASSVLSAEEQFF.

The chain carries TRBV18 and TRBJ2-3; perhaps TRBD2 as D (6 bases). V lost 5 bases to trimming and J lost 8 bases, with 14 bases between them. CDR3 size: 13 residues. The germline CDR1 and CDR2 sequences are KGHSH and LQKENI. The CDR3 nucleotides are TGTGCCAGCTCATCCGGGAGCTCAGGTACGCAGTATTTT. Its translation is CASSSGSSGTQYF.

Notes on this clone: Other DNA variants within this sample encode the same CDR3. The V call is TRBV4-3, the J call TRBJ1-2, with 7 bases identical to TRBD1. The V and J ends lost 0 bases and 2 bases, in that order; junction bases with no gene match: 3. Germline-derived CDR1 and CDR2 are LGHNA and YSLEER. CDR3 length: 15 amino acids. As DNA, the CDR3 is TGCGCCAGCAGCCAAGAGGGACAGTGGAACTATGGCTACACCTTC. Encoded protein: CASSQEGQWNYGYTF.

This rearrangement joins TRBV4-2 to TRBJ1-4, with unresolved D. The CDR3 sequence is 16 residues long. The ends were cut back, 0 bases at V and 7 bases at J, with 15 bases in the middle. Per germline, CDR1 LGHNA and CDR2 YNFKEQ. The CDR3 reads CASSQDSRAGSEKLFF. In DNA form, the CDR3 reads TGTGCCAGCAGCCAAGATAGCCGGGCAGGTAGTGAAAAACTGTTTTTT.

This rearrangement joins TRBV9 to TRBJ2-7, with 7 bases matching TRBD1. This CDR3 has 15 amino acids. The J segment lost 5 bases and the V segment lost 4 bases, leaving 12 bases of the junction unmatched. In germline, CDR1 is SGDLS, CDR2 YYNGEE. Here the CDR3 reads CASSQGTGVFNEQYF. The CDR3 DNA is TGTGCCAGCAGCCAAGGAACAGGGGTGTTCAACGAGCAGTACTTC.

The chain joins TRBV9 to TRBJ1-1; the match to TRBD1 covers 8 bases. CDR1 is SGDLS, CDR2 YYNGEE, per germline. The CDR3 is made up of 16 amino acids. J gave up 4 bases and V 3 bases, and 11 bases lay outside the gene matches. The CDR3 region has the DNA TGTGCCAGCAGCGCTGTCCGACAGGGGTCAAGCACTGAAGCTTTCTTT. This codes for CASSAVRQGSSTEAFF.

The rearrangement links TRBV6-5 to TRBJ2-7; perhaps TRBD1 as D (6 bases). The germline CDR1 and CDR2 sequences are MNHEY and SVGAGI. The CDR3 is made up of 14 amino acids. The V end was cut by 2 bases, the J end by 1 base, with 9 bases between. CDR3 loop: CASSYTRGSYEQYF. The CDR3 DNA reads TGTGCCAGCAGTTACACCAGGGGTTCCTACGAGCAGTACTTC.

The gene calls are TRBV28 and TRBJ2-3, with unresolved D. Germline assignment: CDR1 MDHEN and CDR2 SYDVKM. The ends were cut back, 10 bases at V and 0 bases at J, with 8 bases in the middle. The CDR3 totals 12 residues. Here the CDR3 reads CATGVSTDTQYF. The CDR3 DNA sequence: TGTGCCACTGGAGTAAGCACAGATACGCAGTATTTT.

This clone was recorded only once. The chain uses TRBV6-5 and TRBJ1-2; D remains unclear. V was pared by 2 bases and J by 2 bases, with 9 bases between. From germline, CDR1 is MNHEY and CDR2 SVGAGI. The CDR3 spans 14 residues. The CDR3 coding sequence is TGTGCCAGCAGTTACCTGGCGGCCAACTATGGCTACACCTTC. Protein sequence: CASSYLAANYGYTF.

This chain joins TRBV9 and TRBJ2-1; TRBD1 matches 7 bases. CDR3 length equals 16 residues. J lost 0 bases, V lost 0 bases, and 3 bases had no gene match. From germline, CDR1 is SGDLS and CDR2 YYNGEE. CDR3 region: CASSVGGQSSYNEQFF. The CDR3 coding sequence is TGTGCCAGCAGCGTAGGGGGACAGAGCTCCTACAATGAGCAGTTCTTC.

The V call is TRBV18, the J call TRBJ2-7; 8 positions agree with TRBD1. The V gene end was trimmed by 3 bases and the J gene end by 4 bases; junction bases not matched to a gene: 2. CDR3 size: 13 residues. CDR1 and CDR2 (germline): KGHSH, LQKENI. The CDR3 loop is CASSPGTGYEQYF. The CDR3 DNA follows: TGTGCCAGCTCACCCGGGACAGGATACGAGCAGTACTTC.

The chain links TRBV28 to TRBJ1-2; D ambiguous. The CDR3 is made up of 18 amino acids. Germline V gene data show CDR1 as MDHEN and CDR2 as SYDVKM. V was shortened by 6 bases and J by 2 bases, with 25 bases between the two germline ends. CDR3 sequence: CASSLYSGPNFLNYGYTF. The CDR3 DNA sequence: TGTGCCAGCAGCCTCTATTCGGGCCCCAACTTCTTGAACTATGGCTACACCTTC.

The CDR3 loop is CASARGSYNSPLHF. The DNA of the CDR3 is TGTGCCAGCGCCCGGGGCTCCTATAATTCACCCCTCCACTTT. The rearrangement uses TRBV6-5 and TRBJ1-6, with no clear D. The CDR3 is made up of 14 amino acids. Trimming shortened V by 8 bases and J by 0 bases, and 8 bases separated the two germline ends. The germline V gene encodes CDR1 MNHEY and CDR2 SVGAGI.

By frequency in the sample, this clone is medium-sized. Other DNA sequences in the same sample also yield this CDR3. The chain has TRBV6-1 and TRBJ1-2; 8 bases line up with TRBD1. The CDR3 totals 13 residues. CDR1 is MNHNS and CDR2 is SASEGT in the germline V gene. The trim removed 2 bases at V and 8 bases at J, leaving 4 bases unmatched. This CDR3 is CASSERTGSGYTF. The CDR3 bases are TGTGCCAGCAGTGAAAGGACAGGGAGCGGCTACACCTTC.

The chain uses TRBV6-1 and TRBJ2-1; no reliable D call. V was trimmed by 6 bases and J by 4 bases, leaving 10 bases between them. In germline, CDR1 is MNHNS, CDR2 SASEGT. There are 13 residues in the CDR3. The CDR3 bases are TGTGCCAGCAGGGCGGACCTTTACAATGAGCAGTTCTTC. Amino acid sequence: CASRADLYNEQFF.

The chain uses TRBV5-6 and TRBJ1-5; a weak D match, TRBD1 (6 bases). Germline loops: CDR1 SGHDT, CDR2 YYEEEE. This CDR3 has 14 amino acids. Trimming removed 4 bases at V and 1 base at J, with 9 bases between. The CDR3 nucleotides are TGTGCCAGCAGCATGGACAGAAGCAATCAGCCCCAGCATTTT. It yields the protein CASSMDRSNQPQHF.

V is TRBV5-1 and J is TRBJ2-2, with D tentatively TRBD1 (7 bases). V lost 0 bases and J lost 5, with 11 bases in between. The CDR3 contains 15 residues. Per the germline V gene, CDR1 is SGHRS and CDR2 is YFSETQ. DNA for the CDR3: TGCGCCAGCAGCTTGGAACAGGGGAGGACCGGGGAGCTGTTTTTT. Translating it yields CASSLEQGRTGELFF.